This T cell receptor beta chain came from a study of T cell repertoires in cytomegalovirus infection. In the study overall: Indications came from public TCR beta signatures; they pointed to CMV infection and to a matching HLA type. The study's findings and limits: The ex vivo response was dominated by HLA-C-restricted CMV-specific TCR beta clonotypes.

A few counts support this clonotype. What it binds is unknown. One entry per CDR3 protein, called by TCRdb with MiXCR from the reads. The data show 200,000 to 300,000 distinct CDR3 sequences, about 12% seen once. The CDR3 is made up of 13 amino acids. V was clipped by 3 bases and J by 7 bases; unmatched bases: 4. Germline V gives CDR1 SQVTM, CDR2 ANQGSEA. Source material: PBMCs. This chain uses TRBV29-1 with TRBJ2-7; 12 bases match TRBD1. The receptor's source is a human donor in good health (CMV status not recorded). Some clones in this sample may be carry-over from other donors' samples. CDR3 DNA sequence: TGCAGCGTTGAGGGACAGGGGGCCGAAGAGCAGTACTTC. Its protein is CSVEGQGAEEQYF.